This T cell receptor (beta chain) was sequenced during a study of control samples from healthy donors and cancer patients. The V end was cut by 2 bases, the J end by 4 bases, with 12 bases between. Per germline, CDR1 MNHEY and CDR2 SMNVEV (reference sequence). The CDR3 extends over 15 amino acids. Profiled with immunoSEQ multiplex PCR; TCRdb holds only in-frame clones, not every one. The sample holds roughly 120,000 clones; roughly nine tenths are singletons and the top ten take under 4.5%. Sequencing was done on a sample of blood. This sequence joins TRBV27 and TRBJ1-3; tentatively, D is TRBD1 (6 bases). The TCR comes from a human donor in good health. The donor label of this sample is uncertain. CDR3 sequence (DNA): TGTGCCAGCAGTTTACGTTCAGGGGTCGGAAACACCATATATTTT. Amino acids: CASSLRSGVGNTIYF.